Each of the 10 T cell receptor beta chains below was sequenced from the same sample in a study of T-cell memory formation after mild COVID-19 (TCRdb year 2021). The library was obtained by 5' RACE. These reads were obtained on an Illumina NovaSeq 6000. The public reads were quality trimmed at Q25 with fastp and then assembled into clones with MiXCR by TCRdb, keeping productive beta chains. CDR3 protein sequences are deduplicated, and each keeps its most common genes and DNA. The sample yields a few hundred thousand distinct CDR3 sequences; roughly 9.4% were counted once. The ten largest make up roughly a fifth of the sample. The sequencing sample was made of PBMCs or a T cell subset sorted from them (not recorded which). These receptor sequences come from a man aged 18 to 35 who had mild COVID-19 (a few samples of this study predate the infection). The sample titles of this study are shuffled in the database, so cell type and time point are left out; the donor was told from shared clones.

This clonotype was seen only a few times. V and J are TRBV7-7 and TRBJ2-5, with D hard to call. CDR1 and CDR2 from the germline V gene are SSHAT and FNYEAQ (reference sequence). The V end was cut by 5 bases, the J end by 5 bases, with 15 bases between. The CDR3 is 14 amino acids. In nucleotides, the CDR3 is TGTGCCAGCAGCCCCTCGGCCGGGCAGGAGACCCAGTACTTC. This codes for CASSPSAGQETQYF. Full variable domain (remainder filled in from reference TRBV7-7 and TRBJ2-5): GAGVSQSPRYKVTKRGQDVTLRCDPISSHATLYWYQQALGQGPEFLTYFNYEAQPDKSGLPSDRFSAERPEGSISTLTIQRTEQRDSAMYRCASSPSAGQETQYFGPGTRLLVL.

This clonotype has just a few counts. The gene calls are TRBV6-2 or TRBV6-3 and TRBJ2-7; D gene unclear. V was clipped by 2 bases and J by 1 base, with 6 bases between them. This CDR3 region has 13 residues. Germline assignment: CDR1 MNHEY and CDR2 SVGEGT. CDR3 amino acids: CASSYGQSYEQYV. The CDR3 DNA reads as TGTGCCAGCAGTTACGGGCAGTCCTACGAGCAGTACGTC.

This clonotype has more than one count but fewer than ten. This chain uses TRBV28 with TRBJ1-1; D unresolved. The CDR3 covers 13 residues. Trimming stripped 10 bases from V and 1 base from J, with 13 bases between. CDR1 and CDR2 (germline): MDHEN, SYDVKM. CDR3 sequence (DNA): TGTGCCACCTTCCGAGGAGGGAACACTGAAGCTTTCTTT. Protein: CATFRGGNTEAFF.

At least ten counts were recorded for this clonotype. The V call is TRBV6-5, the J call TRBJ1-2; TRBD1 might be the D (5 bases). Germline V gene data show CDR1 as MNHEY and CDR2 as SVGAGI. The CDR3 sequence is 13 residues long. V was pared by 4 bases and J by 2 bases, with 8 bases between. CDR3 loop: CASSFRGNYGYTF. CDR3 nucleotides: TGTGCCAGCAGTTTCCGGGGGAACTATGGCTACACCTTC.

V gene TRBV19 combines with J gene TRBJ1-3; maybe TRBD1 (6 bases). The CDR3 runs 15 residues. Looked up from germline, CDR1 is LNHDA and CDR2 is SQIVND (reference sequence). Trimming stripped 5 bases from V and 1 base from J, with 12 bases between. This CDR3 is CASSLNRESGNTIYF. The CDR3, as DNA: TGTGCCAGTAGTCTAAACAGGGAATCTGGAAACACCATATATTTT.

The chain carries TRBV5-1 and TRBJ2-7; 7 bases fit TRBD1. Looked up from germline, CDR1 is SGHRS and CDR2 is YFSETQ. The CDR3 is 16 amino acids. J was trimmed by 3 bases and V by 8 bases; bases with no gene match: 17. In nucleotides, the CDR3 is TGCGCCAGGATCGACCCGTCGGGACAGACCCACTACGAGCAGTACTTC. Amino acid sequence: CARIDPSGQTHYEQYF.

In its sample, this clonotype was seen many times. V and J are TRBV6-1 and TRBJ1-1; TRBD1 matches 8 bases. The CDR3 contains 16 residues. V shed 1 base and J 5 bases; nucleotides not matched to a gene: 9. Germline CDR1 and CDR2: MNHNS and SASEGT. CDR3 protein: CASSEGQGPGQTEAFF. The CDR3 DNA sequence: TGTGCCAGCAGTGAAGGACAGGGGCCGGGTCAGACTGAAGCTTTCTTT.

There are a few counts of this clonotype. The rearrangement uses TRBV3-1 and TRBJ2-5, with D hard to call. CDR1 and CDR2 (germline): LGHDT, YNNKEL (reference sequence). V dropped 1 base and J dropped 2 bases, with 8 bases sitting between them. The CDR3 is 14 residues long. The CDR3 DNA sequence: TGTGCCAGCAGCCAAGTCATCAGTCAAGAGACCCAGTACTTC. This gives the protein CASSQVISQETQYF.

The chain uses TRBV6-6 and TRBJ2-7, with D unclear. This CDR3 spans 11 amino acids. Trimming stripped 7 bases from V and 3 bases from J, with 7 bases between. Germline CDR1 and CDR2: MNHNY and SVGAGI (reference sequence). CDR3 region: CASKQIYEQYF. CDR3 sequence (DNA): TGTGCCAGCAAACAAATCTACGAGCAGTACTTC.

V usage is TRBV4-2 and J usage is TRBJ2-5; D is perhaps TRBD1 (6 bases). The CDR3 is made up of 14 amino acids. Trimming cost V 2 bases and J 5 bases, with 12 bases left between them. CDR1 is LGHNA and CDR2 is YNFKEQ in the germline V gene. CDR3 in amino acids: CASSQQTGSETQYF. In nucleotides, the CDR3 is TGTGCCAGCAGCCAACAAACAGGGTCGGAGACCCAGTACTTC.